Presented here are 19 T cell receptor beta chains from one specimen sequenced in a study of blood T cells in healthy people across ages (dated by TCRdb to 2014 to 2015). Libraries were prepared through 5' RACE. The instrument was an Illumina HiSeq 2500. A second PCR of roughly 7 to 11 cycles was performed with a sample-barcoded 5' primer and a J-beta primer mix. In-frame beta chains were kept once TCRdb had trimmed the public reads at Q25 with fastp and called clones with MiXCR. Rows are unified per CDR3 protein, each entry keeping the most common DNA and genes. This sample comprises just under 750,000 distinct CDR3 sequences, 20% to 25% of them detected only once. Together, the top ten hold 22% of the sample. Sequencing was done on a sample of blood. The source of these receptors is a man between 65 and 80 years old in good health.

This clonotype was observed a handful of times. The V gene is TRBV20-1, the J gene TRBJ1-4, with 9 positions matching TRBD1. Germline V CDR1 and CDR2: DFQATT, SNEGSKA (reference sequence). Trimming took 5 bases from V and 3 from J; bases not matched to a gene: 7. CDR3 length: 15 residues. The CDR3 loop is CSAGTGSLANEKLFF. The CDR3 DNA reads TGCAGTGCTGGGACAGGGAGCTTGGCTAATGAAAAACTGTTTTTT.

The chain carries TRBV12-3 or TRBV12-4 and TRBJ1-5; no definite D call. The germline V and J ends were trimmed by 8 bases and 0 bases, with 17 bases remaining between them. CDR3 length equals 16 residues. The CDR3 protein is CASLRSSHYSNQPQHF. The CDR3 nucleotides read TGTGCCAGCCTAAGAAGCAGCCATTATAGCAATCAGCCCCAGCATTTT.

This rearrangement joins TRBV20-1 to TRBJ2-1; 7 nucleotides align to TRBD2. V shed 6 bases, J shed 2 bases, and the junction held 7 bases outside the gene matches. This CDR3 has 14 amino acids. Germline V lookup: CDR1 DFQATT, CDR2 SNEGSKA (reference sequence). The DNA for the CDR3 is TGCAGTGCAGAGGGCGGGAGTCCCTACAATGAGCAGTTCTTC. This codes for CSAEGGSPYNEQFF.

The V and J genes are TRBV2 and TRBJ1-1; D gene uncertain. V was pared by 7 bases and J by 2 bases, with 14 bases between. The CDR3 runs 14 residues. The V gene's germline CDR1 is SNHLY and CDR2 FYNNEI. The CDR3 DNA follows: TGTGCCAGCACCCAACAAGCGACTAACACTGAAGCTTTCTTT. Encoded protein: CASTQQATNTEAFF.

At least ten counts were recorded for this clonotype. The chain links TRBV12-3 or TRBV12-4 to TRBJ2-3; D uncertain. This CDR3 has 13 residues. Trimming took off 0 bases at V and 4 bases at J, with 5 bases between the two ends. CDR3: CASSLAGPDTQYF. The DNA of the CDR3 is TGTGCCAGCAGTTTAGCGGGCCCAGATACGCAGTATTTT.

The J gene is TRBJ2-3, the V gene TRBV20-1; 11 nucleotides line up with TRBD2. This CDR3 is built from 16 residues. CDR1 and CDR2 from the germline V gene are DFQATT and SNEGSKA (reference sequence). V shed 3 bases and J 5 bases; nucleotides not matched to a gene: 10. In DNA form, the CDR3 reads TGCAGTGCTAGTAGCGGGAGGGCCGGTGTAGTAGATACGCAGTATTTT. Its translation: CSASSGRAGVVDTQYF.

This clonotype was counted once. This sequence joins TRBV5-1 and TRBJ1-1, with unresolved D. The CDR3 sequence is 15 residues long. Trimming left V 3 bases short and J 1 base short, with 13 bases between. Germline V gene lookup returns CDR1 SGHRS and CDR2 YFSETQ. CDR3 residues: CASSSAPTANTEAFF. CDR3 bases: TGCGCCAGCAGCTCTGCCCCGACGGCGAACACTGAAGCTTTCTTT.

The J gene is TRBJ2-3, the V gene TRBV12-3 or TRBV12-4, with 11 bases aligning to TRBD2. CDR3 length: 17 residues. V was pared by 1 base and J by 2 bases, with 5 bases of the junction left unmatched. CDR3 nucleotide sequence: TGTGCCAGCAGTTTAGGGCTAGCGGGGGGCAACACAGATACGCAGTATTTT. Its translation: CASSLGLAGGNTDTQYF.

CDR3 loop: CSARAYNEKLFF. The CDR3 DNA reads as TGCAGTGCTAGAGCGTATAATGAAAAACTGTTTTTT. This chain joins TRBV20-1 and TRBJ1-4; D is unresolved. Trimming removed 1 base from V and 4 bases from J, with 4 bases in between. Germline V gene data show CDR1 as DFQATT and CDR2 as SNEGSKA (reference sequence). This CDR3 spans 12 amino acids.

A few counts support this clonotype. This chain links TRBV6-1 with TRBJ2-4; D is unresolved. This CDR3 region has 17 residues. V was clipped by 0 bases and J by 7 bases, with 19 bases between them. CDR1 is MNHNS, CDR2 SASEGT, per germline. This CDR3 reads CASSEASIYGFLNIQYF. The CDR3 nucleotides read TGTGCCAGCAGTGAAGCGTCTATCTATGGGTTTCTGAACATTCAGTACTTC.

The gene calls are TRBV18 and TRBJ2-5, with no clear D. The V gene lost 2 bases and the J gene lost 7 bases, with 14 bases spanning the gap. Germline loops: CDR1 KGHSH, CDR2 LQKENI. The CDR3 loop spans 14 amino acids. The CDR3 DNA reads TGTGCCAGCTCACCAAATCCAAACGGCGGGACCCAGTACTTC. It translates to CASSPNPNGGTQYF.

The gene calls are TRBV12-3 or TRBV12-4 and TRBJ2-5, with a possible D match to TRBD2 (5 bases). The J call may be mistaken, given a closer DNA end match to TRBJ2-1. CDR3 length: 15 amino acids. DNA of the CDR3: TGTGCCAGCAGCTTAAGGCTAGCCCCTAACAATGAGCAGTTCTTC. Protein sequence: CASSLRLAPNNEQFF.

The rearrangement links TRBV20-1 to TRBJ1-1; 7 nucleotides agree with TRBD1. V lost 5 bases and J lost 1; bases outside the gene matches: 4. Germline V gene lookup returns CDR1 DFQATT and CDR2 SNEGSKA (reference sequence). The CDR3 length is 13 residues. The CDR3 DNA follows: TGCAGTGCTCTAAACAGGGGGAACACTGAAGCTTTCTTT. This sequence encodes CSALNRGNTEAFF.

This clonotype has just a few counts. V is TRBV20-1 and J is TRBJ1-2, with D hard to call. The germline V gene encodes CDR1 DFQATT and CDR2 SNEGSKA (reference sequence). Trimming took 0 bases from V and 4 from J, leaving 6 bases between them. The CDR3 runs 12 residues. In nucleotides, the CDR3 is TGCAGTGCTAGAGAGGGATCCTATGGCTACACCTTC. Protein sequence: CSAREGSYGYTF.

A single count supports this clonotype. A read error may explain this, as a much larger clone is one base away. The CDR3 is CASSARERLDTQYF. CDR3 in DNA: TGTGCCAGCAGCGCCCGGGAGAGATTAGATACGCAGTATTTT. The chain uses TRBV9 and TRBJ2-3; tentative D call: TRBD2 (6 bases). The V gene lost 3 bases and the J gene lost 5 bases, with 13 bases spanning the gap. Looked up from germline, CDR1 is SGDLS and CDR2 is YYNGEE. CDR3 length: 14 residues. The full variable domain, its missing parts supplied by reference TRBV9 and TRBJ2-3, is DSGVTQTPKHLITATGQRVTLRCSPRSGDLSVYWYQQSLDQGLQFLIQYYNGEERAKGNILERFSAQQFPDLHSELNLSSLELGDSALYFCASSARERLDTQYFGPGTRLTVL.

This clonotype was recorded a few times. The rearrangement links TRBV10-3 to TRBJ1-1; D is unclear. This CDR3 spans 14 amino acids. Germline V lookup: CDR1 ENHRY, CDR2 SYGVKD. The V gene lost 2 bases and the J gene lost 2 bases, with 9 bases spanning the gap. The CDR3 nucleotides are TGTGCCATCAGTGAGCTTGGCAGAAACACTGAAGCTTTCTTT. It is translated as CAISELGRNTEAFF.

The table lists this clonotype with a few counts. V is TRBV3-1 and J is TRBJ2-3, with D hard to call. This CDR3 comprises 14 residues. CDR1 and CDR2 from the germline V gene are LGHDT and YNNKEL (reference sequence). Trimming pared 4 bases from V and 2 bases from J, leaving 10 bases between. CDR3: CASSLRAATDTQYF. CDR3 sequence (DNA): TGTGCCAGCAGCCTCCGCGCGGCCACAGATACGCAGTATTTT.

This clonotype was detected a few times. This chain connects TRBV12-3 or TRBV12-4 to TRBJ2-1; 9 bases map to TRBD1. The DNA end lines up better with TRBJ2-7; the J call may be wrong. The CDR3 runs to 15 residues. The CDR3 reads CASRTQGAILSEQYF. In DNA, the CDR3 is TGTGCCAGCAGGACACAGGGGGCGATTCTTTCCGAGCAGTACTTC.

This clonotype was found a few times. The chain links TRBV12-3 or TRBV12-4 to TRBJ1-2; 9 nucleotides align to TRBD1. CDR3 length: 16 amino acids. With V trimmed by 6 bases and J by 4 bases, 12 bases remained unmatched. The CDR3 is CASSSNYRGQGYGYTF. Written as DNA, the CDR3 is TGTGCCAGCAGCTCCAACTACAGGGGGCAGGGCTATGGCTACACCTTC.